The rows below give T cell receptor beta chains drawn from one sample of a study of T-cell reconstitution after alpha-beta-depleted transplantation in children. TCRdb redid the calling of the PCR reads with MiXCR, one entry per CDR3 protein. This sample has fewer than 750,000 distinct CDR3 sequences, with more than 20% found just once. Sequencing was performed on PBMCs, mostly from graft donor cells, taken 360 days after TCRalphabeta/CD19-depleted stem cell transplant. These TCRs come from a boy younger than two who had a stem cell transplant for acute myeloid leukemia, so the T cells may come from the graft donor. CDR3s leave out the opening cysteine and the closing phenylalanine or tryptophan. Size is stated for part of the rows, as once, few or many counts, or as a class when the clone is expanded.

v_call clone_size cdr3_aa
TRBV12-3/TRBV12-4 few ASSHGLAGGSGELF
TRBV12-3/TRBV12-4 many ASSLYNSGNTIY
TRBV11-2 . ASSLVSATEAF
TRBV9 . ASSVAWDSFDNEQF
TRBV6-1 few ASSETGTVAGQETQY
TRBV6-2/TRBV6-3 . ASGSRPATYNEQF
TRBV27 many ASSSPDRDGTNEKLF
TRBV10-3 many AISSSGLSSYNEQF
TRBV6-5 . ASSYLPSGGDTGELF
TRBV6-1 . ASRRSSRGHEQY
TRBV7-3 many ASSLAEGADTQY
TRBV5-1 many ASSPRTSRDEQY
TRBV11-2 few ASSNRQRDGETQY
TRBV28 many ASSPQGAITDTQY
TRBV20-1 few SASGGASVSEQF
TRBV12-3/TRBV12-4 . ASSLARRFQETQY
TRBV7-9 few ASSPGVAQETQY
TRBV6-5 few ASSYSRITGELF
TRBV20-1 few SARDPAGQGN
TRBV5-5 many ASSLVRLYGAGELF
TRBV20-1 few SAREARWTSGGLGNEQF
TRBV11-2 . ASSLGGFGEETQY
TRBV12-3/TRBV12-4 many ASRGQSETQY
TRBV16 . ASSQSGSNNEQF
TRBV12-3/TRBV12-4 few ASSGQGLGTGELF
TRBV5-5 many ASSLGVTGGDQETQY
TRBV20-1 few SARKTSGVDEQF
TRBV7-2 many ASSLVPGTGDSPLH
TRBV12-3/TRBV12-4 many ASSPGQGKYYNEQF
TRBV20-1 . SAREDRDYGGYT
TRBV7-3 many ASSSPDHLNEQF
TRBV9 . ASSASIMGATYEQY
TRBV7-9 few ASSLSGGADTQY
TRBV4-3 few ASSQEGDTDTQY
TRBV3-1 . ASSRRGYNSPLH
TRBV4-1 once ASSQTGRTEAF
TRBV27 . ASSFLGGGYEETQY
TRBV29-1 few SVDKDQGEDTQY
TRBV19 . ASSMRTGYQETQY
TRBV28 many ASVYSGLRNEQF
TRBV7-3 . ASSPGGPTTYEQY
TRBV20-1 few SAGDRAKNIQY
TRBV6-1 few ASTPIVTNYEQY
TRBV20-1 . SARENVPGLQY
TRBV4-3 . ASSQQEKAGQTNTGELF
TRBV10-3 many AISGGGSTGELF
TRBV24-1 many ATSDLQDRGDTQY
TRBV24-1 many ATSAGLRQPQH
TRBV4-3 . ASSQDSGTGTYEQY
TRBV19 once ASRGTSNTGELF
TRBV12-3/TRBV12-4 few ASSKGRSYNSPLH
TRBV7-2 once ASSHGTLGETQY
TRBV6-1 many ASSNRDLLYEQY
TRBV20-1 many SASGSAKNIQY
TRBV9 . ASSSRSPIYNEQF
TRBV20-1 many SARDLLAADTQY
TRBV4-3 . ASSQQRGHTDTQY
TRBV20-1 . SARVAGGRDTQY
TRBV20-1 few SAPTGRTEAF
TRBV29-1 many SVVWGYEQY